These 23 T cell receptor beta chains originate from one sample sequenced in a study of molecular identifiers for immune sequencing clone quantification (dated by TCRdb to between 2018 and 2020). The library was produced with PCR. The reads were generated on an Illumina HiSeq 4000. In-frame beta chains were kept once TCRdb had trimmed the public reads at Q25 with fastp and called clones with MiXCR. Each entry is one CDR3 protein sequence, shown with its most common DNA and genes. This sample comprises approximately 550,000 distinct CDR3 sequences, 20% to 25% of them detected only once. The ten top clones hold about 0.8% of the sample. Sequenced: naive CD8+ T cells from blood, with Jurkat cell RNA spiked in. The cell subset or site label corresponds to: FACS-sorted CD8+CD4-CCR7+CD45RA+ naive T cells. The receptors derive from a human donor in good health. Some libraries in this study had Jurkat cell RNA spiked in.

This clonotype was recorded a few times. CDR3 sequence: CASSQDSRTVEAFF. The CDR3, as DNA: TGCGCCAGCAGCCAAGATAGCCGGACTGTTGAAGCTTTCTTT. The rearrangement uses TRBV4-3 and TRBJ1-1; D is unresolved. CDR3 length: 14 residues. In germline, CDR1 is LGHNA, CDR2 YSLEER. V lost 0 bases, J lost 7 bases, and 12 bases lay in between.

The chain couples TRBV7-9 to TRBJ2-1; 12 bases fit TRBD2. This CDR3 contains 16 residues. After removal of 8 bases from V and 7 bases from J, the junction contained 12 bases not matched to a gene. The V gene's germline CDR1 is SEHNR and CDR2 FQNEAQ (reference sequence). In DNA form, the CDR3 reads TGTGCCAGCGGCCCGTACCCCGGACTAGCGGGGAATGAGCAGTTCTTC. This encodes CASGPYPGLAGNEQFF. The complete variable domain, with remaining parts taken from reference TRBV7-9 and TRBJ2-1, reads DTGVSQNPRHKITKRGQNVTFRCDPISEHNRLYWYRQTLGQGPEFLTYFQNEAQLEKSRLLSDRFSAERPKGSFSTLEIQRTEQGDSAMYLCASGPYPGLAGNEQFFGPGTRLTVL.

This clonotype appeared a few times. J is TRBJ2-3 and V is TRBV27; the D is unclear. The germline V gene has CDR1 MNHEY and CDR2 SMNVEV (reference sequence). The CDR3 covers 15 residues. Trimming pared 4 bases from V and 2 bases from J, leaving 13 bases between. CDR3 bases: TGTGCCAGCAGTTACCAGTTGGGCGACACAGATACGCAGTATTTT. This sequence encodes CASSYQLGDTDTQYF.

This clonotype was recorded a few times. One end of the junction varies from germline; a read error may be responsible. J is TRBJ1-6 and V is TRBV7-3; D gene unclear. The CDR3 runs to 13 residues. Germline assignment: CDR1 SGHTA and CDR2 FQGTGA. CDR3 sequence: CAGSFNPNSPLHF. DNA of the CDR3: TGTGCCGGCAGCTTCAACCCAAATTCACCCCTCCACTTT.

This chain joins TRBV12-3 or TRBV12-4 and TRBJ2-7; D remains ambiguous. Trimming took 2 bases from V and 2 from J, leaving 10 bases between them. CDR3 length: 14 residues. Written as DNA, the CDR3 is TGTGCCAGCAGTTTATTGCCTGCCACCTACGAGCAGTACTTC. Translated, it gives CASSLLPATYEQYF.

This clonotype was detected a few times. The chain links TRBV4-3 to TRBJ1-6; 8 positions match TRBD1. The length of the CDR3 is 15 residues. The germline V gene encodes CDR1 LGHNA and CDR2 YSLEER. J gave up 10 bases and V 0 bases, and 5 bases lay outside the gene matches. The chain's CDR3 is CASSQEDRVQSPLHF. Here the CDR3 DNA reads TGCGCCAGCAGCCAAGAGGACAGGGTCCAGTCACCCCTCCACTTT.

Concerning this clonotype itself: This may come from a read error, since a much larger clone is one base off. V and J are TRBV29-1 and TRBJ2-1, with D maybe TRBD2 (5 bases). V dropped 4 bases and J dropped 5 bases, with 15 bases sitting between them. Germline V gene sequence: CDR1 SQVTM, CDR2 ANQGSEA. CDR3 length equals 14 residues. The CDR3 nucleotides read TGCAGCGTTGGAGAGGGAACAGCGGACAATGAGCAGTTCTTC. This translates into CSVGEGTADNEQFF.

This clonotype showed up many times. This sequence joins TRBV29-1 and TRBJ2-7; TRBD1 is a possible D gene (5 bases). Trimming took 6 bases from V and 3 from J, leaving 15 bases between them. This CDR3 spans 13 amino acids. Germline assignment: CDR1 SQVTM and CDR2 ANQGSEA. As DNA, the CDR3 is TGCAGCGTAGCACCCCCAGGGTACTACGAGCAGTACTTC. Its translation is CSVAPPGYYEQYF.

The chain carries TRBV12-3 or TRBV12-4 and TRBJ1-2; D might be TRBD1 (5 bases). Trimming took off 3 bases at V and 7 bases at J, with 9 bases between the two ends. The length of the CDR3 is 12 residues. Here the CDR3 DNA reads TGTGCCAGCAGTTTTGTCGGGGGTGGCTACACCTTC. Translation gives CASSFVGGGYTF.

This clonotype was counted at least ten times. This could be a read error, since a much larger clone is one nucleotide away. The V and J genes are TRBV4-3 and TRBJ1-3; D is unresolved. Germline CDR1 and CDR2: LGHNA and YSLEER. The CDR3 loop spans 15 amino acids. Trimming cost V 0 bases and J 0 bases, with 6 bases left between them. Here the CDR3 reads CASSQDWGSGNTIYF. The DNA of the CDR3 is TGCGCCAGCAGCCAAGATTGGGGCTCTGGAAACACCATATATTTT.

This clonotype was detected many times. This chain connects TRBV29-1 to TRBJ2-3; D is unclear. CDR1 and CDR2 (germline): SQVTM, ANQGSEA. This CDR3 contains 14 residues. Trimming took 2 bases from V and 3 from J, leaving 12 bases between them. In DNA form, the CDR3 reads TGCAGCGTTGAAACCCTACTCAAGACAGATACGCAGTATTTT. Residues: CSVETLLKTDTQYF.

This clonotype was observed at least ten times. The chain joins TRBV12-3 or TRBV12-4 to TRBJ2-7, with D uncertain. V lost 1 base and J lost 2, with 9 bases in between. CDR3 length: 14 amino acids. CDR3 sequence reads: CASSLGYETYEQYF. The CDR3 nucleotides read TGTGCCAGCAGTTTAGGTTACGAGACCTACGAGCAGTACTTC.

A few counts support this clonotype. The CDR3 sequence is CASSYLSNRARGDTQYF. CDR3 DNA: TGTGCCAGCAGTTACTTATCGAACCGGGCCCGGGGAGATACGCAGTATTTT. The V call is TRBV6-2 or TRBV6-3, the J call TRBJ2-3; a possible D gene is TRBD2 (5 bases). The CDR3 has 17 residues. Germline CDR1 is MNHEY and CDR2 is SVGEGT. The germline V and J ends were trimmed by 1 base and 5 bases, with 19 bases remaining between them.

The J gene is TRBJ2-7, the V gene TRBV18; 10 nucleotides line up with TRBD1. CDR1 is KGHSH, CDR2 LQKENI, per germline. This CDR3 comprises 16 residues. Germline trimming cut 6 bases from V and 2 bases from J; bases unmatched to any gene: 10. CDR3 sequence (DNA): TGTGCCAGCTCCCAACCAGGGACAGGGGTTCCCTACGAGCAGTACTTC. It is translated as CASSQPGTGVPYEQYF.

V and J are TRBV7-2 and TRBJ1-1; 7 bases map to TRBD1. The V and J ends lost 5 bases and 0 bases, in that order; junction bases with no gene match: 15. This CDR3 has 18 amino acids. CDR1 is SGHTA and CDR2 is FQGNSA in the germline V gene. The CDR3 nucleotides read TGTGCCAGCAGCACTTTCGGGACAGAAGTTCTCATGAACACTGAAGCTTTCTTT. It translates to CASSTFGTEVLMNTEAFF. Filled out from reference TRBV7-2 and TRBJ1-1, the complete variable domain reads GAGVSQSPSNKVTEKGKDVELRCDPISGHTALYWYRQSLGQGLEFLIYFQGNSAPDKSGLPSDRFSAERTGGSVSTLTIQRTQQEDSAVYLCASSTFGTEVLMNTEAFFGQGTRLTVV.

In its sample, this clonotype was seen many times. V gene TRBV7-9 combines with J gene TRBJ2-1; 7 bases are a match to TRBD2. This CDR3 is 13 amino acids long. Germline CDR1 is SEHNR and CDR2 is FQNEAQ (reference sequence). Trimming cost V 8 bases and J 1 base; bases outside gene matches: 2. The CDR3 is CASSAGSYNEQFF. CDR3 nucleotides: TGTGCCAGCTCAGCGGGATCCTACAATGAGCAGTTCTTC.

Worth noting for this clonotype: This sequence may be a read error, since a much larger clone differs from it by one base. As the CDR3 is not closed by the conserved phenylalanine or tryptophan, this likely results from a read error. V is TRBV5-6 and J is TRBJ1-5; D is unresolved. The CDR3 covers 13 residues. Germline V gives CDR1 SGHDT, CDR2 YYEEEE. V was shortened by 1 base and J by 6 bases, with 8 bases between the two germline ends. The CDR3 sequence is CASSLWGGQPQHL. The CDR3 DNA reads as TGTGCCAGCAGCTTGTGGGGAGGTCAGCCCCAGCATCTT.

The table lists this clonotype with a few counts. The chain joins TRBV19 to TRBJ2-3, with TRBD2 matching over 7 bases. The CDR3 loop spans 15 amino acids. V was pared by 6 bases and J by 0 bases, with 6 bases of the junction left unmatched. From germline, CDR1 is LNHDA and CDR2 SQIVND (reference sequence). The CDR3 here is CASRSGISSTDTQYF. The DNA of the CDR3 is TGTGCCAGTAGGAGCGGGATCTCTAGCACAGATACGCAGTATTTT.

The chain couples TRBV13 to TRBJ2-3, with 12 bases lining up with TRBD1. The J segment lost 6 bases and the V segment lost 5 bases, leaving 9 bases of the junction unmatched. CDR1 is PRHDT, CDR2 FYEKMQ, per germline (reference sequence). The CDR3 runs 16 residues. The CDR3 protein is CASSGRGTGGYDTQYF. The DNA of the CDR3 is TGTGCCAGCAGCGGTCGGGGGACAGGGGGCTACGATACGCAGTATTTT.

This chain uses TRBV20-1 with TRBJ2-7, with 9 bases that match TRBD1. J lost 2 bases, V lost 3 bases, and 11 bases had no gene match. The CDR3 loop spans 16 amino acids. Germline V CDR1 and CDR2: DFQATT, SNEGSKA (reference sequence). The DNA for the CDR3 is TGCAGTGCTAGGGCTTTAGGACAGGGGCCGACCTACGAGCAGTACTTC. It codes for CSARALGQGPTYEQYF.

A few counts support this clonotype. The gene calls are TRBV6-6 and TRBJ2-7; 7 nucleotides align to TRBD1. The CDR3 totals 14 residues. The V and J ends lost 4 bases and 7 bases, in that order; junction bases with no gene match: 10. Germline CDR1 MNHNY, CDR2 SVGAGI (reference sequence). The CDR3 DNA follows: TGTGCCAGCAGTTCCCCGGGACAGAGTTTAGAGCAGTACTTC. Its protein product is CASSSPGQSLEQYF.

Only a few counts were recorded for this clonotype. J is TRBJ2-5 and V is TRBV6-6; 7 bases are shared with TRBD1. The germline CDR1 and CDR2 sequences are MNHNY and SVGAGI (reference sequence). V dropped 6 bases and J dropped 0; count of bases not matched to a gene: 7. This CDR3 is built from 15 residues. This chain's CDR3 is CASSFGTEYQETQYF. The CDR3 DNA reads TGTGCCAGCAGCTTCGGGACAGAGTACCAAGAGACCCAGTACTTC.

CDR3 region: CASSQVILDTVLGQYF. The CDR3 DNA follows: TGTGCCAGCAGCCAAGTAATTCTGGACACGGTTCTTGGGCAGTACTTC. The chain employs TRBV4-2 and TRBJ2-7; TRBD1 is a possible D gene (5 bases). Trimming stripped 1 base from V and 9 bases from J, with 22 bases between. Germline V CDR1 and CDR2: LGHNA, YNFKEQ. The CDR3 contains 16 residues.